This T cell receptor (beta chain) was retrieved from a study of blood T cell repertoires in COVID-19. Study details: T cells, B-cell-depleted T cells, or PBMCs supplied cDNA or gDNA.

How the authors handled the data: Estimates of nucleated cell counts were drawn from the amplification of reference gene primers. The method was immunoSEQ multiplex PCR; TCRdb's version includes in-frame clones alone and lacks a portion of them. The V and J calls and clone size are taken from that table; D and trimming were inferred from the DNA. This table holds over 95,000 clones, more than 80% found once. The CDR3 contains 15 residues. Germline CDR1 and CDR2: SEHNR and FQNEAQ (reference sequence). Material: peripheral blood. The receptor's source is a human donor in a cohort sampled during active COVID-19. The genes are TRBV7-9 and TRBJ2-3; D might be TRBD2 (6 bases). The CDR3 bases are TGTTCTAGCAGCGTCACCGGGACTCCATTAGATACGCAGTATTTT. Its translation is CSSSVTGTPLDTQYF.